Below, 13 T cell receptor beta chains from the same sample are listed, as sequenced in a study of molecular identifiers for immune sequencing clone quantification. TCRdb recomputed calls from the PCR reads with MiXCR, one row per CDR3 protein. The sample yields a few hundred thousand distinct CDR3 sequences, about a quarter seen once. Sequenced material: naive CD8+ T cells from blood, with Jurkat cell RNA spiked in. This sample's subset: FACS-sorted CD8+CD4-CCR7+CD45RA+ naive T cells. All receptors come from a human donor in good health. Some libraries in this study had Jurkat cell RNA spiked in.

The chain carries TRBV24-1 and TRBJ2-2, with D perhaps matching TRBD1 (6 bases). V dropped 4 bases and J dropped 6 bases, with 14 bases sitting between them. Germline V gene sequence: CDR1 KGHDR, CDR2 SFDVKD. The CDR3 has 15 amino acids. CDR3 loop: CATSDWQGNPGELFF. CDR3 DNA: TGTGCCACCAGTGACTGGCAGGGGAATCCCGGGGAGCTGTTTTTT.

V is TRBV14 and J is TRBJ1-1, with D perhaps TRBD1 (5 bases). The V gene's germline CDR1 is SGHDN and CDR2 FVKESK. CDR3 length equals 17 residues. The ends were cut back, 0 bases at V and 1 base at J, with 15 bases in the middle. This chain's CDR3 is CASSQDLGGRSNTEAFF. The CDR3 DNA reads as TGTGCCAGCAGCCAAGATTTGGGGGGACGGTCGAACACTGAAGCTTTCTTT.

V usage is TRBV6-2 or TRBV6-3 and J usage is TRBJ2-1; no definite D call. V was shortened by 2 bases and J by 0 bases, with 8 bases between the two germline ends. The germline gives CDR1 MNHEY, CDR2 SVGEGT. The CDR3 runs 15 residues. The CDR3 is CASSYVFSSYNEQFF. Written as DNA, the CDR3 is TGTGCCAGCAGTTACGTTTTTAGCTCCTACAATGAGCAGTTCTTC.

V usage is TRBV14 and J usage is TRBJ2-7; tentative D call: TRBD2 (6 bases). V was cut by 1 base and J by 6 bases, with 13 bases left in between. Germline values: CDR1 SGHDN, CDR2 FVKESK. This CDR3 has 14 residues. CDR3: CASSQAGVGAEQYF. The CDR3 DNA is TGTGCCAGCAGCCAAGCGGGAGTAGGTGCCGAGCAGTACTTC. The full variable domain, completed using reference TRBV14 and TRBJ2-7, is EAGVTQFPSHSVIEKGQTVTLRCDPISGHDNLYWYRRVMGKEIKFLLHFVKESKQDESGMPNNRFLAERTGGTYSTLKVQPAELEDSGVYFCASSQAGVGAEQYFGPGTRLTVT.

The V and J genes are TRBV27 and TRBJ1-1, with D perhaps matching TRBD1 (6 bases). CDR1 is MNHEY, CDR2 SMNVEV, per germline (reference sequence). Trimming shortened V by 6 bases and J by 6 bases, and 14 bases separated the two germline ends. The CDR3 loop spans 13 amino acids. CDR3 bases: TGTGCCAGCAGGGGGCCAGGGGTGGCTGAAGCTTTCTTT. Its protein product is CASRGPGVAEAFF.

A word on this clonotype: The junction departs from the called germline gene at one end, perhaps through a read error. The gene calls are TRBV7-9 and TRBJ2-4, with D possibly matching TRBD1 (6 bases). CDR1 is SEHNR, CDR2 FQNEAQ, per germline (reference sequence). The CDR3 runs 17 residues. CDR3 sequence reads: CASNNRDNKPAKNIQYF. In nucleotides, the CDR3 is TGCGCCAGCAACAACCGGGACAACAAACCGGCCAAAAACATTCAGTACTTC.

This CDR3 reads CASSAVLAGAEDTQYF. CDR3 DNA: TGTGCCAGCAGCGCGGTACTAGCGGGGGCGGAAGATACGCAGTATTTT. The chain has TRBV7-6 and TRBJ2-3; 11 nucleotides line up with TRBD2. Germline V lookup: CDR1 SGHVS, CDR2 FNYEAQ. After removal of 5 bases from V and 5 bases from J, the junction contained 9 bases not matched to a gene. The CDR3 consists of 16 residues.

This clonotype was counted only a few times. The V and J genes are TRBV7-9 and TRBJ2-3; 10 bases fit TRBD1. The V and J ends lost 0 bases and 4 bases, in that order; junction bases with no gene match: 4. The CDR3 runs 16 residues. Germline CDR1 reads SEHNR; CDR2 reads FQNEAQ (reference sequence). CDR3 coding DNA: TGTGCCAGCAGCTTAGCCGACAGGGGGCTCGCAGATACGCAGTATTTT. Its translation: CASSLADRGLADTQYF.

The table lists this clonotype with many counts. The chain joins TRBV4-3 to TRBJ1-3; no definite D call. In germline, CDR1 is LGHNA, CDR2 YSLEER. The V end was cut by 0 bases, the J end by 2 bases, with 8 bases between. CDR3 size: 15 residues. The CDR3, as DNA: TGCGCCAGCAGCCAAGATCGTAGTACTGGAAACACCATATATTTT. Amino acid sequence: CASSQDRSTGNTIYF.

In the case of this clonotype: This sequence may be a read error, since a much larger clone differs from it by one base. The chain is built from TRBV7-9 and TRBJ1-1; TRBD1 matches 8 bases. The CDR3 covers 15 residues. V was clipped by 5 bases and J by 5 bases; unmatched bases: 10. Germline loops: CDR1 SEHNR, CDR2 FQNEAQ (reference sequence). CDR3 sequence: CASSTADRGGTEAFF. CDR3 bases: TGTGCCAGCAGCACCGCCGACAGGGGAGGGACTGAAGCTTTCTTT.

The rearrangement joins TRBV6-6 to TRBJ2-5; D may be TRBD1 (6 bases). Germline CDR1 MNHNY, CDR2 SVGAGI (reference sequence). Deletions cut 3 bases from V and 5 bases from J, with 22 bases between. The CDR3 has 17 residues. The CDR3 DNA follows: TGTGCCAGCAGTTATATTGGTCTGGGGGCGATAGGCGAGACCCAGTACTTC. It yields the protein CASSYIGLGAIGETQYF.

The table lists this clonotype with many counts. This sequence joins TRBV5-1 and TRBJ2-3; D is undetermined. The germline CDR1 and CDR2 sequences are SGHRS and YFSETQ. CDR3 length: 13 residues. V lost 5 bases and J 0 bases, leaving 7 bases between the germline ends. CDR3 loop: CASRGSSTDTQYF. The CDR3 DNA follows: TGCGCCAGCAGGGGGTCTAGCACAGATACGCAGTATTTT.

This clonotype was counted once. A clone one base away is much larger, so this may be a read error. The rearrangement links TRBV5-4 to TRBJ2-3; 8 nucleotides align to TRBD1. V shed 4 bases and J 14 bases; nucleotides not matched to a gene: 9. Germline loops: CDR1 SGHNT, CDR2 YYREEE (reference sequence). This CDR3 contains 12 residues. CDR3 residues: CASSGTGPAPYF. As DNA, the CDR3 is TGTGCCAGCAGCGGGACAGGCCCCGCGCCGTATTTT. Using reference TRBV5-4 and TRBJ2-3 for the parts outside the CDR3, the full variable domain is ETGVTQSPTHLIKTRGQQVTLRCSSQSGHNTVSWYQQALGQGPQFIFQYYREEENGRGNFPPRFSGLQFPNYSSELNVNALELDDSALYLCASSGTGPAPYFGPGTRLTVL.